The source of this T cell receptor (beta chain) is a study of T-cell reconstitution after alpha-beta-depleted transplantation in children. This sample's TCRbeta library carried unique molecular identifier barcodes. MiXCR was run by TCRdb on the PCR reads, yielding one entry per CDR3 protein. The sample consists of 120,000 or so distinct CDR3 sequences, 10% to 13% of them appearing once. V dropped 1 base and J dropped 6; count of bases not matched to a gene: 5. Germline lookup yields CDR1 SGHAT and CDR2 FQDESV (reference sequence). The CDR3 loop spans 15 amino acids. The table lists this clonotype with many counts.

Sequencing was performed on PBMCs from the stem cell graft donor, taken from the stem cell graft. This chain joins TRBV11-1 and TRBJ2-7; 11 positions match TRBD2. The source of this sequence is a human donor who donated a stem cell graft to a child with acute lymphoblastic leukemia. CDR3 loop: CASSLVGLAVSEQYF. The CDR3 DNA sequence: TGTGCCAGCAGCTTAGTGGGACTAGCGGTTTCCGAGCAGTACTTC.